This T cell receptor (beta chain) was sequenced in a study of regulatory T cells in long-lasting Graves disease. Points from the study as a whole: New patients shared fewer public clonotypes (about 970) than persistent patients did (2,741).

As for time point: newly diagnosed GD, antithyroid drugs for less than 3 months. From PBMCs, RNA was extracted and then used to make the TCR library. Diagnosing Graves' disease relied on the American Thyroid Association guidelines. Assembly of TCR beta libraries relied on iRepertoire HTBI primers together with Arm-PCR of CDR3 regions. MiXCR, applied by TCRdb to the multiplex PCR reads, yields one record per CDR3 protein. The sample carries about 560,000 distinct CDR3 sequences, 15% to 20% recorded once. This CDR3 is built from 13 residues. V lost 9 bases to trimming and J lost 7 bases, with 15 bases between them. The V gene's germline CDR1 is WNHNN and CDR2 SYGVQD (reference sequence). Of note for this clonotype: Its antigen is unknown.

The sample was also reused in another study, on T cells in Graves' hyperthyroidism and ophthalmopathy. According to that study: Within blood appeared most thyroid clonotypes that had expanded above 0.001.

The receptor was isolated from a man younger than 35 with Graves disease. Source: peripheral blood mononuclear cells (PBMCs), taken at new diagnosis, from a patient treated with antithyroid drugs. The chain employs TRBV10-1 and TRBJ1-4; tentative D call: TRBD1 (5 bases). CDR3 bases: TGCGCCAGTGAGGACAACCCGTCTGAAAAACTGTTTTTT. It yields the protein CASEDNPSEKLFF.